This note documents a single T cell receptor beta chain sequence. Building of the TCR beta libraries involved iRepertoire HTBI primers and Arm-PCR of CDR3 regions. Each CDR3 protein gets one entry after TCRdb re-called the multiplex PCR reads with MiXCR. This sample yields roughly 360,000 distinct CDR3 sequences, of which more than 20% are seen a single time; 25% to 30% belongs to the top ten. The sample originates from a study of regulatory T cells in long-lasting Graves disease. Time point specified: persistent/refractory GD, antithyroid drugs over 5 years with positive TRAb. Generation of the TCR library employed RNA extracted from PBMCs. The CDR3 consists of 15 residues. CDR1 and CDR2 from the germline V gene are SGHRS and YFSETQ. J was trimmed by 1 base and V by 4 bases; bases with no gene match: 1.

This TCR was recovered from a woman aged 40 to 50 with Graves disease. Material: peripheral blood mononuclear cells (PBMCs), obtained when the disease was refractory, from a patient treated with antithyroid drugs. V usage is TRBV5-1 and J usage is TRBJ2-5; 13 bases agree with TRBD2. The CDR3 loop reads CASSGLAGAQETQYF. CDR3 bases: TGCGCCAGCAGCGGACTAGCGGGAGCCCAAGAGACCCAGTACTTC.